This T cell receptor (beta chain) originates from a study of spatial heterogeneity in lung cancer. This clonotype was counted ten times or more. Time point described: sample taken at primary tumor resection. There were 72 donors, all of them untreated patients with early-stage non-small cell lung cancer. Researchers sequenced whole RNA taken from tumor, nontumor lung or frozen PBMC without sorting. Every TCR cDNA molecule bore its own unique molecular identifier. TCRdb called the 5' RACE reads again in MiXCR, with one record for every CDR3 protein. This sample has about 38,000 distinct CDR3 sequences, with around 5.2% found just once. The TCR comes from a female donor with early-stage non-small cell lung cancer. The sample in question was PBMCs, obtained at surgery.

The CDR3 here is CASSQGNYEQYF. CDR3 nucleotides: TGTGCCAGCAGCCAGGGAAACTACGAGCAGTACTTC. The rearrangement links TRBV14 to TRBJ2-7; D is unresolved. The CDR3 is 12 residues long. The V and J ends lost 3 bases and 3 bases respectively, with 6 bases between them. In germline, CDR1 is SGHDN, CDR2 FVKESK.